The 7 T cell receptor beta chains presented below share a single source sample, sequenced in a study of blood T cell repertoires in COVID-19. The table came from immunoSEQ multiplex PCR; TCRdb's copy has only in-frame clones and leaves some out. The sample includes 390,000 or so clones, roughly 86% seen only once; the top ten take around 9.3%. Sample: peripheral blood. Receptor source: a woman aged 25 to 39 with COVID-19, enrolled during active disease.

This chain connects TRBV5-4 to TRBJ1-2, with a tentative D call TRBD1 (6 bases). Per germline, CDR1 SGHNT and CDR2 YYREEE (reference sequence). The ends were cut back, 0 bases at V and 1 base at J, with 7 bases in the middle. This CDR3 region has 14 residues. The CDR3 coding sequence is TGTGCCAGCAGCTTGGTACAGGGTAACTATGGCTACACCTTC. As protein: CASSLVQGNYGYTF.

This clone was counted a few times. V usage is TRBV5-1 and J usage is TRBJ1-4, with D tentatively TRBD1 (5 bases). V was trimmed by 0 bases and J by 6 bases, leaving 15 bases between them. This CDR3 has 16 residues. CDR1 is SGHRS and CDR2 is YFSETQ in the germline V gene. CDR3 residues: CASSLGYRNLDEKLFF. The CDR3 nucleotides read TGCGCCAGCAGCTTGGGTTACAGGAATCTTGATGAAAAACTGTTTTTT.

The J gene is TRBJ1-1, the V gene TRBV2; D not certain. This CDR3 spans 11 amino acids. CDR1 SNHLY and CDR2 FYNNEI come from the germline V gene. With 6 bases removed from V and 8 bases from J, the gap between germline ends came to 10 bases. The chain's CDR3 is CASREGEEAFF. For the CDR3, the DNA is TGTGCCAGCAGGGAGGGAGAAGAAGCTTTCTTT. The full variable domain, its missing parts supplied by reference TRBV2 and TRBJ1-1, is EPEVTQTPSHQVTQMGQEVILRCVPISNHLYFYWYRQILGQKVEFLVSFYNNEISEKSEIFDDQFSVERPDGSNFTLKIRSTKLEDSAMYFCASREGEEAFFGQGTRLTVV.

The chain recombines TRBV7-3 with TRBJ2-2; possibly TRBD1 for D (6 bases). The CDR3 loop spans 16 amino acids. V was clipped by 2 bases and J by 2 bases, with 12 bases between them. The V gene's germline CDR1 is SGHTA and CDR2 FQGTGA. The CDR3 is CASSLSGAINTGELFF. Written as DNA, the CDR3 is TGTGCCAGCAGCTTATCAGGGGCCATTAACACCGGGGAGCTGTTTTTT.

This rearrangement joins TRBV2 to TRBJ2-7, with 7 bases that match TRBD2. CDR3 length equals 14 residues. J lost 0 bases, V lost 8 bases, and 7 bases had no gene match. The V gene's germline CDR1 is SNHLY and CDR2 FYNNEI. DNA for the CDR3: TGTGCCAGCGGGCTAGCGGCACTCTCCTACGAGCAGTACTTC. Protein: CASGLAALSYEQYF.

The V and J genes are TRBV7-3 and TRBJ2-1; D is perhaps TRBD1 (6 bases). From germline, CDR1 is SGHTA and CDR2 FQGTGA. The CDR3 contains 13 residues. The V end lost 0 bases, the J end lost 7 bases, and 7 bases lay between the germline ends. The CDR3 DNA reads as TGTGCCAGCAGCTTAACGGGGGCTAATGAGCAGTTCTTC. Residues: CASSLTGANEQFF. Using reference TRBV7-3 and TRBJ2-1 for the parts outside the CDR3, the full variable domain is GAGVSQTPSNKVTEKGKYVELRCDPISGHTALYWYRQSLGQGPEFLIYFQGTGAADDSGLPNDRFFAVRPEGSVSTLKIQRTERGDSAVYLCASSLTGANEQFFGPGTRLTVL.

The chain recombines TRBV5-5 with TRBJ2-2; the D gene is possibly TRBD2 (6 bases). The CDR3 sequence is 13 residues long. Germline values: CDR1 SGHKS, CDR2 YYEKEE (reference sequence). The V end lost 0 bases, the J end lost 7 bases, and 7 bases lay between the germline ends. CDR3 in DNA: TGTGCCAGCAGCTTGGCCGGGGGCGGGGAGCTGTTTTTT. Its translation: CASSLAGGGELFF.